The 6 T cell receptor beta chains listed next were all sequenced from one sample in a study of T-cell memory formation after mild COVID-19. Via MiXCR, TCRdb re-called the 5' RACE reads, giving one row per CDR3 protein. The sample shows about 470,000 distinct CDR3 sequences, 18% of them seen only once. Material: PBMCs or a T cell subset sorted from them (not recorded which). The receptors were sampled from an adult woman who had mild COVID-19 (a few samples of this study predate the infection). Cell type and time point are not known.

The table lists this clonotype with a few counts. The chain carries TRBV7-8 and TRBJ2-7, with 8 bases that match TRBD1. The CDR3 totals 13 residues. With V trimmed by 5 bases and J by 3 bases, 3 bases remained unmatched. The germline CDR1 and CDR2 sequences are SGHVS and FQNEAQ. CDR3 bases: TGTGCCAGCAGCAGGACAGGGCACTACGAGCAGTACTTC. Protein: CASSRTGHYEQYF.

This clonotype was recorded a few times. The rearrangement uses TRBV7-6 and TRBJ2-5, with 9 bases that match TRBD1. This CDR3 spans 16 amino acids. In germline, CDR1 is SGHVS, CDR2 FNYEAQ. With V trimmed by 5 bases and J by 5 bases, 12 bases remained unmatched. The CDR3 coding sequence is TGTGCCAGCAGCCTCACCGGACAGGGGATGACGGAGACCCAGTACTTC. Protein product: CASSLTGQGMTETQYF. The full variable domain, its missing parts supplied by reference TRBV7-6 and TRBJ2-5, is GAGVSQSPRYKVTKRGQDVALRCDPISGHVSLYWYRQALGQGPEFLTYFNYEAQQDKSGLPNDRFSAERPEGSISTLTIQRTEQRDSAMYRCASSLTGQGMTETQYFGPGTRLLVL.

This clonotype has just a few counts. The rearrangement links TRBV5-1 to TRBJ2-1; 8 bases line up with TRBD2. The junction had 13 bases not matched to a gene; V was cut back by 4 bases and J by 7 bases. This CDR3 is built from 16 residues. Germline CDR1 is SGHRS and CDR2 is YFSETQ. The CDR3, as DNA: TGCGCCAGCAGCCGGGGGGGGCTAGCGGGCGAAAATGAGCAGTTCTTC. Its protein is CASSRGGLAGENEQFF.

The chain combines TRBV7-3 with TRBJ2-3; D call uncertain. The CDR3 has 14 amino acids. V was trimmed by 2 bases and J by 3 bases, leaving 9 bases between them. Germline V gene data show CDR1 as SGHTA and CDR2 as FQGTGA. CDR3 residues: CASSLSPVTDTQYF. In nucleotides, the CDR3 is TGTGCCAGCAGCTTATCCCCAGTGACAGATACGCAGTATTTT.

This clonotype was observed a few times. The chain recombines TRBV2 with TRBJ2-1; the D call may be TRBD1 or TRBD2 (5 bases each). The length of the CDR3 is 13 residues. From germline, CDR1 is SNHLY and CDR2 FYNNEI. V lost 1 base to trimming and J lost 16 bases, with 17 bases between them. The CDR3: CASSEVGRGFLFF. The CDR3 nucleotides read TGTGCCAGCAGTGAAGTGGGGCGAGGGTTTCTTTTCTTC.

This clonotype was seen a handful of times. DNA for the CDR3: TGTGCCAGCGGACCTACCGCTAGCACCCAAAGGGTCATGTATTTT. The encoded protein is CASGPTASTQRVMYF. This chain links TRBV18 with TRBJ2-3, with D possibly TRBD2 on 5 matching bases. Between the trimmed V and J ends, which lost 8 bases and 14 bases, there was a span of 29 bases. The length of the CDR3 is 15 residues. Germline loops: CDR1 KGHSH, CDR2 LQKENI.